Below, one T cell receptor (beta chain) is given with its context. Its target is not known. This entry belongs to a study of Tregs in tolerant kidney transplant recipients. Regarding the study as a whole: Some patients' samples used different primers over time, so nucleotide sequences weren't comparable. Expanding Tregs on activated donor B cells appeared to best identify donor-specific TCRbeta clones. No direct test of biological reproducibility was done here.

Assay used: immunoSEQ multiplex PCR; TCRdb lists only in-frame clones, some missing. Of about 81,000 clones in the sample, 91% were seen once. Recipients received nonmyeloablative bone marrow transplants from related graft donors, with transient mixed chimerism. CD4+CD25+CD127- Tregs, CD4+CD25- non-Tregs, CD4 and CD8 cells were sorted. Sample: CD4+ T cells from blood (PBMCs), taken 24 months after the transplant. The receptor was isolated from a human patient who received a combined kidney and bone marrow transplant. Some T cells here may be from the graft donor.

Here the CDR3 DNA reads TGTGCTAGTGGTTTGGTCCTCCGCCAGGCCCCTAACTATGGCTACACCTTC. This codes for CASGLVLRQAPNYGYTF. The chain couples TRBV12-5 to TRBJ1-2; D remains unclear. Between the trimmed V and J ends, which lost 0 bases and 0 bases, there was a span of 14 bases. The germline V gene has CDR1 LGHNT and CDR2 FRNRAP. The CDR3 is 17 residues long.